This T cell receptor (beta chain) is from a study of shared clonotypes between healthy human individuals. General observations from the study: Limitation of the genetic and exposure-history diversity represented came from the few donors. Inspection by rarefaction showed sorted-subset sequencing to be incomplete despite large depth.

Between the trimmed V and J ends, which lost 4 bases and 0 bases, there was a span of 10 bases. The CDR3 has 14 amino acids. Germline V gives CDR1 MDHEN, CDR2 SYDVKM. In the source study's methods: ImmunoSEQ supplied junction-only sequences lacking quality scores, so filtering was different. The protocol was immunoSEQ multiplex PCR, while the TCRdb copy is restricted to in-frame clones and leaves out a portion. V, J and clone size reflect that table, while D and trimming were determined from the DNA. Here the sample spans approximately 350,000 clones, about 97% being singletons. As regards this clone: What it binds is unknown.

This sequence originates from a man aged 30-40 years in good health. The specimen was memory CD8+ T cells sorted from blood. The subset: CD45RO+ cells pooled with CCR7-negative TemRA cells. The chain uses TRBV28 and TRBJ2-7, with D hard to call. This CDR3 is CASSSYLSSYEQYF. The CDR3 coding sequence is TGTGCCAGCAGTTCCTATCTGAGCTCCTACGAGCAGTACTTC.